This is a list of T cell receptor beta chains from one sample in a study of blood T cell repertoires in COVID-19. Profiled with immunoSEQ multiplex PCR; TCRdb holds only in-frame clones, not every one. This table has fewer than 500,000 clones, approximately 92% appearing once. Sequencing input: PBMCs or T cells enriched from blood (not recorded which). The receptors were sampled from a man aged 25-45 years who had recovered from COVID-19. Each CDR3 is given with its conserved first and last residue. The D gene is left open where the match is weak. Some rows mark clone size as missing; the rest say once, few, many or name a class of expanded clone.

d_call: .
v_call: TRBV14
clone_size: few
cdr3_length: 14
j_call: TRBJ1-2
cdr3_aa: CASKPWTSNYGYTF
cdr3_nt: TGTGCCAGCAAACCTTGGACATCAAACTATGGCTACACCTTC

d_call: TRBD1
v_call: TRBV6-5
clone_size: once
cdr3_length: 15
j_call: TRBJ1-6
cdr3_aa: CASSGQAIYNSPLHF
cdr3_nt: TGTGCCAGTTCCGGACAGGCGATCTATAATTCACCCCTCCACTTT

d_call: .
v_call: TRBV5-6
clone_size: .
cdr3_length: 14
j_call: TRBJ1-3
cdr3_aa: CASSMGGPRNTIYF
cdr3_nt: TGTGCCAGCAGCATGGGGGGGCCCAGAAACACCATATATTTT

d_call: .
v_call: TRBV10-3
clone_size: .
cdr3_length: 13
j_call: TRBJ2-7
cdr3_aa: CAITSTGSHEQYF
cdr3_nt: TGTGCCATCACCAGCACGGGGTCCCACGAGCAGTACTTC

d_call: TRBD2
v_call: TRBV9
clone_size: .
cdr3_length: 15
j_call: TRBJ2-1
cdr3_aa: CASSVRAGGRNEQFF
cdr3_nt: TGTGCCAGCAGCGTACGGGCGGGAGGACGCAATGAGCAGTTCTTC

d_call: .
v_call: TRBV6-5
clone_size: .
cdr3_length: 14
j_call: TRBJ1-3
cdr3_aa: CASSTSGPGNTIYF
cdr3_nt: TGTGCCAGCAGTACCTCAGGTCCTGGAAACACCATATATTTT

d_call: .
v_call: TRBV6-1
clone_size: .
cdr3_length: 19
j_call: TRBJ2-7
cdr3_aa: CASSEGWAGGFAKGYEQYF
cdr3_nt: TGTGCCAGCAGTGAAGGATGGGCCGGAGGATTCGCAAAGGGATACGAGCAGTACTTC

d_call: .
v_call: TRBV2
clone_size: .
cdr3_length: 15
j_call: TRBJ1-6
cdr3_aa: CASSGGARVGSPLHF
cdr3_nt: TGTGCCAGCAGTGGAGGCGCCAGGGTAGGATCACCCCTCCACTTT

d_call: .
v_call: TRBV3-1/TRBV3-2
clone_size: .
cdr3_length: 13
j_call: TRBJ1-2
cdr3_aa: CASSPQGSSGYTF
cdr3_nt: TGTGCCAGCAGCCCACAGGGTTCAAGTGGCTACACCTTC

d_call: TRBD1
v_call: TRBV4-1
clone_size: once
cdr3_length: 17
j_call: TRBJ1-1
cdr3_aa: CASSREHWDSGSTEAFF
cdr3_nt: TGCGCCAGCAGCCGAGAGCATTGGGACAGTGGTAGCACTGAAGCTTTCTTT

d_call: .
v_call: TRBV7-8
clone_size: .
cdr3_length: 15
j_call: TRBJ2-2
cdr3_aa: CASRPLTHEGGELFF
cdr3_nt: TGTGCCAGCAGACCGCTAACTCACGAGGGCGGGGAGCTGTTTTTT

d_call: .
v_call: TRBV20-1
clone_size: .
cdr3_length: 11
j_call: TRBJ1-2
cdr3_aa: CSASTDYGYTF
cdr3_nt: TGCAGTGCTAGCACAGACTATGGCTACACCTTC

d_call: .
v_call: TRBV5-1
clone_size: once
cdr3_length: 16
j_call: TRBJ2-4
cdr3_aa: CASSAGSDPRGNIQYF
cdr3_nt: TGCGCCAGCAGCGCCGGATCCGACCCCCGGGGAAACATTCAGTACTTC

d_call: TRBD1
v_call: TRBV5-5
clone_size: .
cdr3_length: 16
j_call: TRBJ1-6
cdr3_aa: CASSTGQGDGNSPLHF
cdr3_nt: TGTGCCAGCAGCACAGGACAGGGGGATGGTAATTCACCCCTCCACTTT

d_call: .
v_call: TRBV9
clone_size: once
cdr3_length: 18
j_call: TRBJ1-3
cdr3_aa: CASSHNRQEPRSGNTIYF
cdr3_nt: TGTGCCAGCAGCCACAACCGACAGGAACCTCGCTCTGGAAACACCATATATTTT

d_call: TRBD1
v_call: TRBV18
clone_size: .
cdr3_length: 15
j_call: TRBJ1-6
cdr3_aa: CASSLGTGINSPLHF
cdr3_nt: TGTGCCAGCTCACTGGGGACAGGGATAAATTCACCCCTCCACTTT

d_call: TRBD2
v_call: TRBV19
clone_size: .
cdr3_length: 14
j_call: TRBJ2-3
cdr3_aa: CASQLAASTDTQYF
cdr3_nt: TGTGCCAGTCAACTAGCGGCGAGCACAGATACGCAGTATTTT